A selection of T cell receptor beta chains follows, all from one sample in a study of T cell responses to AZD1222 COVID-19 vaccine. Sequencing used immunoSEQ multiplex PCR; TCRdb keeps in-frame clones, though not all of them. The sample has about 150,000 clones, roughly nine tenths seen once. Sequencing used peripheral blood, obtained 28 days after the second dose of the MenACWY control vaccine. The receptors here all came from an adult who received the MenACWY meningococcal vaccine as a control. The CDR3 runs from the conserved cysteine through the conserved F or W. The D gene is left open where the match is weak. Some rows have no size entry. The others give once, few or many, or a class for an expanded clone.

V	D	size	J	DNA	CDR3
TRBV5-1	TRBD2	-	TRBJ2-1	TGCGCCAGCAGCCCGGGACTAGCGGACTCCTACAATGAGCAGTTCTTC	CASSPGLADSYNEQFF
TRBV7-6	-	-	TRBJ1-6	TGTGCCAGCAGCCCCGCCGGGTCTCAAAATTCACCCCTCCACTTT	CASSPAGSQNSPLHF
TRBV3-1/TRBV3-2	-	-	TRBJ1-5	TGTGCCAGCAGCCAAGGTGGTGGGGGGAGTCAGCCCCAGCATTTT	CASSQGGGGSQPQHF
TRBV5-6	-	once	TRBJ1-4	TGTGCCAGCAGCTCGGGACGGGGCCTAGTTGAAAAACTGTTTTTT	CASSSGRGLVEKLFF
TRBV6-6	TRBD1	-	TRBJ2-5	TGTGCCAGCAGTTACGGACAGGCAATCGTTCAAGAGACCCAGTACTTC	CASSYGQAIVQETQYF
TRBV19	-	-	TRBJ2-1	TGTGCCAGTAGTATAGTTACTATCAATGAGCAGTTCTTC	CASSIVTINEQFF
TRBV29-1	-	-	TRBJ2-3	TGCAGCGTTGGGGCCAACGGGGCGGGCACAGATACGCAGTATTTT	CSVGANGAGTDTQYF
TRBV19	TRBD1	-	TRBJ2-3	TGTGCCAGTAGTCTATCGGGACAGGGTGCAGATACGCAGTATTTT	CASSLSGQGADTQYF
TRBV27	TRBD1	-	TRBJ1-6	TGTGCCAGCAGTTTAAGGTGGACAGGGGGCAGCTCCTATAATTCACCCCTCCACTTT	CASSLRWTGGSSYNSPLHF
TRBV13	-	-	TRBJ2-1	TGTGCCAGCAGCGCCCGGGACGGACCCTACAATGAGCAGTTCTTC	CASSARDGPYNEQFF
TRBV7-2	TRBD2	-	TRBJ2-3	TGTGCCAGCAGTTATGGGACTAGCGGGGCCCGGGGCACGCAGTATTTT	CASSYGTSGARGTQYF
TRBV9	TRBD2	-	TRBJ2-5	TGTGCCAGCAGCTCAACGACTAGCGGGGGGCCTCGGCAAGAGACCCAGTACTTC	CASSSTTSGGPRQETQYF
TRBV28	TRBD1	-	TRBJ1-5	TGTGCCAGCAGTGCCGGGACAGGGGGCGGTCAGCCCCAGCATTTT	CASSAGTGGGQPQHF
TRBV5-1	TRBD2	-	TRBJ2-5	TGCGCCAGCAGCGCACGGCGGGGACTAGCGGGAGGGGAAGAGACCCAGTACTTC	CASSARRGLAGGEETQYF
TRBV5-1	-	-	TRBJ2-7	TGCGCCAGCAGCTTGGACCGACTCGCCTACGAGCAGTACTTC	CASSLDRLAYEQYF
TRBV7-2	TRBD2	-	TRBJ2-5	TGTGCCAGCAGCTTAGCGGGAGGGCGGCAAGAGACCCAGTACTTC	CASSLAGGRQETQYF
TRBV12-3/TRBV12-4	-	-	TRBJ1-5	TGTGCCAGCAGTCAGCAGGGCAATCAGCCCCAGCATTTT	CASSQQGNQPQHF
TRBV6-4	-	-	TRBJ2-2	TGTGCCAGCAGTGAGAAGGGCACCGGGGAGCTGTTTTTT	CASSEKGTGELFF
TRBV6-5	TRBD1	once	TRBJ2-7	TGTGCCAGCAGTTACTCGACGGCAGGGGGCCACGAGCAGTACTTC	CASSYSTAGGHEQYF
TRBV24-1	-	-	TRBJ2-7	TGTGCCACCAGTGGTCTTCCGGCAGAGCCACGGGAGCAGTACTTC	CATSGLPAEPREQYF
TRBV30	TRBD1	-	TRBJ1-6	TGTGCCTGGAAAACAGGGGAAAATCTGGGGTCACCCCTCCACTTT	CAWKTGENLGSPLHF
TRBV2	-	-	TRBJ2-7	TGTGCCAGCAGTGAACTGGGGTCCTACGAGCAGTACTTC	CASSELGSYEQYF
TRBV28	TRBD2	-	TRBJ2-5	TGTGCCAGCTGTACTAGCGGGACGTGGGAGACCCAGTACTTC	CASCTSGTWETQYF
TRBV28	-	-	TRBJ2-2	TGTGCCAGCAGCCGGTTCACTGGGGGTATGAACACCGGGGAGCTGTTTTTT	CASSRFTGGMNTGELFF
TRBV4-3	-	-	TRBJ2-7	TGCGCCAGCAGCCAAGATCTCCAGGGCCTCCCCTACGAGCAGTACTTC	CASSQDLQGLPYEQYF
TRBV6-1	TRBD1	-	TRBJ1-1	TGTGCCAGCAGTGAACAGGGACAGGGCACTGAAGCTTTCTTT	CASSEQGQGTEAFF
TRBV11-3	-	once	TRBJ1-6	TGTGCCAGCAGCTTGGTCAGGGATTCACCCCTCCACTTT	CASSLVRDSPLHF
TRBV30	-	-	TRBJ2-7	TGTGCCTGGAGCCGGGACTCCCTCACCTACGAGCAGTACTTC	CAWSRDSLTYEQYF
TRBV7-2	-	-	TRBJ2-3	TGTGCCAGCAGCTTAGGCCCCTTGGGTTCCACAGATACGCAGTATTTT	CASSLGPLGSTDTQYF
TRBV7-9	-	-	TRBJ1-2	TGTGCCAGCAGCCGTTTTCGTATAACATCCGCGGACTATGGCTACACCTTC	CASSRFRITSADYGYTF
TRBV6-5	TRBD2	-	TRBJ2-2	TGTGCCAGCAGCCGTCCCGGGGGGGCCGGGGAGCTGTTTTTT	CASSRPGGAGELFF
TRBV4-1	TRBD2	-	TRBJ2-3	TGCGCCAGCAGCCAACATAGCACTAGCGGGAGCACAGATACGCAGTATTTT	CASSQHSTSGSTDTQYF
TRBV5-1	TRBD2	-	TRBJ2-1	TGCGCCAGCGGAGAAACTACTAGCGGGGCTAATGAGCAGTTCTTC	CASGETTSGANEQFF
TRBV18	TRBD1	-	TRBJ1-4	TGTGCCAGCTTCGCCGGGACAGGGGGCGAAAAACTGTTTTTT	CASFAGTGGEKLFF
TRBV9	-	once	TRBJ1-4	TGTGCCAGCAGCGTAGACGGGACCTATGAAAAACTGTTTTTT	CASSVDGTYEKLFF
TRBV11-3	-	-	TRBJ1-1	TGTGCCAGCAGCCTCGAGGAGAACACTGAAGCTTTCTTT	CASSLEENTEAFF
TRBV28	-	once	TRBJ1-5	TGTGCCAGCAGGCCCCTCAGCCCGGCCGGGCAGCCCCAGCATTTT	CASRPLSPAGQPQHF
TRBV27	TRBD1	-	TRBJ2-3	TGTGCCAGCAGGGGGGACAGGGCGGGCACAGATACGCAGTATTTT	CASRGDRAGTDTQYF
TRBV6-1	TRBD2	-	TRBJ2-3	TGTGCCAGCAGTGCCCGGACTAGCGGATTGGGCACAGATACGCAGTATTTT	CASSARTSGLGTDTQYF
TRBV6-5	TRBD2	-	TRBJ2-2	TGTGCCAGCACACTAGCGGGGAACACCGGGGAGCTGTTTTTT	CASTLAGNTGELFF
TRBV27	TRBD2	-	TRBJ2-7	TGTGCCAGCAGTTGGGGGGTTCGGCGGGAGACCCCCTACGAGCAGTACTTC	CASSWGVRRETPYEQYF
TRBV28	-	-	TRBJ2-7	TGTGCCAGCAGCCCACGGTTGTTCGGAACAGGTGGCGAGCAGTACTTC	CASSPRLFGTGGEQYF
TRBV6-4	TRBD1	-	TRBJ1-5	TGTGCCAGCACGTGGTGGGGGACAGGGATTAATTTTAGCAATCAGCCCCAGCATTTT	CASTWWGTGINFSNQPQHF
TRBV4-3	TRBD1	-	TRBJ1-6	TGCGCCAGCAGCCAAGAGGGGGGACAGGGGAATTCACCCCTCCACTTT	CASSQEGGQGNSPLHF
TRBV7-2	-	-	TRBJ2-3	TGTGCCAGCAGCTTCCGGGACATATACACAGATACGCAGTATTTT	CASSFRDIYTDTQYF
TRBV5-6	-	-	TRBJ1-3	TGTGCCAGCAGCTCCCTGGGGTTTCCTCGAAACACCATATATTTT	CASSSLGFPRNTIYF
TRBV19	-	-	TRBJ1-4	TGTGCCAGTAGTATTAAGAACAGTATTAATGAAAAACTGTTTTTT	CASSIKNSINEKLFF
TRBV19	-	-	TRBJ2-1	TGTGCCAGTAGTCTTATACAGGGAAGTGAGCAGTTCTTC	CASSLIQGSEQFF
TRBV27	-	-	TRBJ1-3	TGTGCCAGCAGCCCGGGGGAGTACTCTGGAAACACCATATATTTT	CASSPGEYSGNTIYF
TRBV2	TRBD1	-	TRBJ1-2	TGTGCCAGCAGTGGGACAGGGGATGGCTACACCTTC	CASSGTGDGYTF
TRBV5-1	-	-	TRBJ2-3	TGCGCCAGCAGCCCGAGACAGGAGAGCACAGATACGCAGTATTTT	CASSPRQESTDTQYF